This TCR beta chain derives from a study of OX40 agonist ivuxolimab in advanced cancers. CDR1 and CDR2 (germline): MNHNS, SASEGT. The CDR3 contains 13 residues. V lost 1 base to trimming and J lost 12 bases, with 12 bases between them. TCRdb's copy holds only in-frame clones and misses some; the assay was immunoSEQ multiplex PCR. The table has tens of thousands of clones, around nine tenths seen once. The J gene is TRBJ1-4, the V gene TRBV6-1; D gene uncertain. The source of this sequence is an adult with an advanced solid tumor such as melanoma, head and neck, liver or kidney cancer. This sample comprised CD4+ or CD8+ T cells sorted from blood, obtained in a trial of the OX40 agonist ivuxolimab. The CDR3 DNA reads TGTGCCAGCAGTGAAGGTCCGGGGAGGGAACTGTTTTTT. This codes for CASSEGPGRELFF.